The sequence of this T cell receptor (beta chain) was determined in a study of shared clonotypes between healthy human individuals. Study information: The plates for each donor numbered three CD4 naive, three CD4 memory, two CD8 naive and one CD8 memory.

Study-level points and caveats: Generally, estimated richness proved larger in naive subsets than it did in memory subsets. In contrast to clonotypes shared by all four donors, non-shared clonotypes had lower generation probabilities. What rarefaction showed was incomplete sorted-subset sequencing despite large depth.

The data were produced by immunoSEQ multiplex PCR, yet TCRdb's version contains in-frame clones alone and is incomplete. The table shows a few million clones, with approximately 92% occurring only once. With regard to this clone: Its antigen remains unidentified.

V gave up 8 bases and J gave up 0 bases; unmatched junction bases: 5. The CDR3 contains 15 residues. CDR1 and CDR2 (germline): MGHDK, SYGVNS. Sequenced sample: naive CD4+ T cells sorted from blood. Regarding subset: CD45RA+ positively selected. This clonotype was obtained from a man aged 18 to 30 in good health. The V call is TRBV25-1, the J call TRBJ1-3; TRBD1 matches 9 bases. The CDR3, as DNA: TGTGCCAGCCGGACAGGGGATAACTCTGGAAACACCATATATTTT. This sequence encodes CASRTGDNSGNTIYF.